The next 24 T cell receptor beta chains were all read from a single sample in a study of blood T cell repertoires in COVID-19. Some clones are missing from TCRdb's copy, which holds only in-frame ones; the method was immunoSEQ multiplex PCR. The data contain about 91,000 clones, nearly 90% of them singletons. The sample comprised peripheral blood. All receptors come from a man in his 70s with acute or convalescent COVID-19.

The chain has TRBV13 and TRBJ1-2; TRBD1 might be the D (5 bases). Germline V gives CDR1 PRHDT, CDR2 FYEKMQ (reference sequence). Trimming removed 5 bases from V and 8 bases from J, with 18 bases in between. The CDR3 runs to 14 residues. This chain's CDR3 is CASSPTGGRRGYTF. In nucleotides, the CDR3 is TGTGCCAGCAGCCCCACGGGGGGTAGACGAGGCTACACCTTC.

The chain has TRBV28 and TRBJ1-5; a weak D match, TRBD1 (5 bases). V lost 6 bases to trimming and J lost 0 bases, with 12 bases between them. Per the germline V gene, CDR1 is MDHEN and CDR2 is SYDVKM. The CDR3 covers 15 residues. CDR3 sequence: CASRRGAYSNQPQHF. CDR3 in DNA: TGTGCCAGCAGGCGGGGCGCGTATAGCAATCAGCCCCAGCATTTT. The full variable domain, its missing parts supplied by reference TRBV28 and TRBJ1-5, is DVKVTQSSRYLVKRTGEKVFLECVQDMDHENMFWYRQDPGLGLRLIYFSYDVKMKEKGDIPEGYSVSREKKERFSLILESASTNQTSMYLCASRRGAYSNQPQHFGDGTRLSIL.

The rearrangement uses TRBV28 and TRBJ1-4; D is perhaps TRBD1 (6 bases). V lost 4 bases, J lost 4 bases, and 25 bases lay in between. Germline lookup yields CDR1 MDHEN and CDR2 SYDVKM. This CDR3 has 19 residues. CDR3 protein: CASSSLPPGTGGGNEKLFF. The CDR3 coding sequence is TGTGCCAGCAGTTCCCTCCCACCCGGGACGGGAGGGGGTAATGAAAAACTGTTTTTT.

V is TRBV7-9 and J is TRBJ1-1; the match to TRBD1 covers 7 bases. The CDR3 covers 19 residues. V trimming: 0 bases; J trimming: 2 bases; junction bases outside the gene matches: 15. Per the germline V gene, CDR1 is SEHNR and CDR2 is FQNEAQ (reference sequence). This CDR3 is CASSLARGIRDRPNTEAFF. Here the CDR3 DNA reads TGTGCCAGCAGCTTAGCGAGGGGGATTCGGGACAGACCCAACACTGAAGCTTTCTTT.

The J gene is TRBJ1-6, the V gene TRBV7-9; the D gene is possibly TRBD1 (5 bases). Germline CDR1 is SEHNR and CDR2 is FQNEAQ (reference sequence). V shed 1 base and J shed 9 bases, with 10 bases lying between them. The CDR3 contains 14 residues. CDR3 nucleotide sequence: TGTGCCAGCAGCTTAGGGGGCTTAGGTTCACCCCTCCACTTT. Translated, it gives CASSLGGLGSPLHF.

This chain joins TRBV14 and TRBJ2-1; D remains unclear. There are 17 residues in the CDR3. Trimming removed 0 bases from V and 7 bases from J, with 19 bases in between. Germline assignment: CDR1 SGHDN and CDR2 FVKESK. This CDR3 is CASSQDRRLGNANEQFF. CDR3 DNA: TGTGCCAGCAGCCAAGATCGTCGGCTGGGCAATGCAAATGAGCAGTTCTTC.

The gene calls are TRBV5-5 and TRBJ2-7, with D possibly being TRBD2 (6 bases). V lost 2 bases and J 2 bases, leaving 11 bases between the germline ends. This CDR3 has 14 residues. Germline V gene sequence: CDR1 SGHKS, CDR2 YYEKEE (reference sequence). The CDR3 sequence is CASSFGGVTYEQYF. CDR3 bases: TGTGCCAGCAGCTTTGGCGGGGTCACCTACGAGCAGTACTTC.

The chain employs TRBV7-2 and TRBJ1-5, with 10 positions matching TRBD1. After removal of 4 bases from V and 1 base from J, the junction contained 10 bases not matched to a gene. The CDR3 consists of 18 residues. The V gene's germline CDR1 is SGHTA and CDR2 FQGNSA. The CDR3 here is CASSSTGTGVPSNQPQHF. The CDR3 nucleotides are TGTGCCAGCAGCTCTACCGGGACAGGGGTCCCGAGCAATCAGCCCCAGCATTTT. Supplemented by reference TRBV7-2 and TRBJ1-5, the full variable domain reads GAGVSQSPSNKVTEKGKDVELRCDPISGHTALYWYRQSLGQGLEFLIYFQGNSAPDKSGLPSDRFSAERTGGSVSTLTIQRTQQEDSAVYLCASSSTGTGVPSNQPQHFGDGTRLSIL.

The chain recombines TRBV29-1 with TRBJ2-5; D is possibly TRBD1 (5 bases). This CDR3 comprises 14 residues. V was cut by 6 bases and J by 2 bases, with 16 bases left in between. Germline V gives CDR1 SQVTM, CDR2 ANQGSEA. This chain's CDR3 is CSVASGSSQETQYF. The CDR3 DNA follows: TGCAGCGTCGCATCAGGGTCGTCACAAGAGACCCAGTACTTC.

The chain carries TRBV12-3 or TRBV12-4 and TRBJ2-2, with 7 bases lining up with TRBD2. CDR3 length equals 13 residues. Trimming at V came to 3 bases and at J to 6 bases, leaving 1 base not matched to a gene. CDR3 protein: CASSLGGPGELFF. Written as DNA, the CDR3 is TGTGCCAGCAGTTTGGGAGGGCCCGGGGAGCTGTTTTTT.

V gene TRBV3-1 (or the pseudogene TRBV3-2) combines with J gene TRBJ1-6, with a possible D match to TRBD1 (5 bases). This CDR3 is built from 13 residues. The germline V and J ends were trimmed by 8 bases and 8 bases, with 13 bases remaining between them. Looked up from germline, CDR1 is LGHDT and CDR2 is YNNKEL (reference sequence). For the CDR3, the DNA is TGTGCCAGCGCGAGGCAACAGGATTCACCCCTCCACTTT. This encodes CASARQQDSPLHF.

The rearrangement joins TRBV10-2 to TRBJ1-2; D is ambiguous. Germline V gene lookup returns CDR1 WSHSY and CDR2 SAAADI. This CDR3 comprises 13 residues. The V end was cut by 5 bases, the J end by 4 bases, with 11 bases between. The chain's CDR3 is CASSKKGVYGYTF. CDR3 in DNA: TGCGCCAGCAGTAAAAAGGGAGTCTATGGCTACACCTTC.

V gene TRBV5-1 combines with J gene TRBJ1-1; 7 positions agree with TRBD1. Germline lookup yields CDR1 SGHRS and CDR2 YFSETQ. This CDR3 has 16 amino acids. The ends lost 3 bases at V and 6 bases at J; junction bases unmatched: 14. The CDR3 DNA reads as TGCGCCAGCAGCTCCCTACCCAGGGGGGTCGGCGCTGAAGCTTTCTTT. This sequence encodes CASSSLPRGVGAEAFF.

The chain joins TRBV6-1 to TRBJ1-1, with D maybe TRBD1 (5 bases). Germline V CDR1 and CDR2: MNHNS, SASEGT. The CDR3 spans 15 residues. The V and J ends lost 2 bases and 0 bases respectively, with 10 bases between them. The CDR3 bases are TGTGCCAGCAGTGAAAGGGCAGGGATGAACACTGAAGCTTTCTTT. It specifies CASSERAGMNTEAFF.

This clone was seen a single time. V and J are TRBV11-2 and TRBJ2-7; possible D gene TRBD1, 6 bases. The V and J ends lost 5 bases and 0 bases respectively, with 14 bases between them. The CDR3 loop spans 15 amino acids. CDR1 SGHAT and CDR2 FQNNGV come from the germline V gene. The CDR3 DNA reads TGTGCCAGCAGCCCCCTAAGGGGGAGCTCCTACGAGCAGTACGTC. This gives the protein CASSPLRGSSYEQYV.

The chain uses TRBV11-2 and TRBJ2-2; D is unclear. The CDR3 runs 14 residues. Per germline, CDR1 SGHAT and CDR2 FQNNGV. V dropped 0 bases and J dropped 6 bases, with 8 bases sitting between them. This CDR3 is CASSLDFLPGELFF. CDR3 bases: TGTGCCAGCAGCTTAGATTTCCTTCCCGGGGAGCTGTTTTTT.

DNA of the CDR3: TGCGCCAGCAGCTTGGAGGACTTCTCTGGAAACACCATATATTTT. Translated, it gives CASSLEDFSGNTIYF. The chain joins TRBV5-1 to TRBJ1-3; no definite D call. Per germline, CDR1 SGHRS and CDR2 YFSETQ. CDR3 size: 15 residues. V was pared by 0 bases and J by 0 bases, with 7 bases between.

The chain couples TRBV12-5 to TRBJ2-1; D remains unclear. This CDR3 is built from 14 residues. V dropped 1 base and J dropped 10 bases, with 14 bases sitting between them. Germline lookup yields CDR1 LGHNT and CDR2 FRNRAP. The CDR3 sequence is CASGLAGGSSEQFF. The CDR3 nucleotides read TGTGCTAGTGGTTTGGCTGGCGGTTCGAGCGAGCAGTTCTTC. Full variable domain (remainder filled in from reference TRBV12-5 and TRBJ2-1): DARVTQTPRHKVTEMGQEVTMRCQPILGHNTVFWYRQTMMQGLELLAYFRNRAPLDDSGMPKDRFSAEMPDATLATLKIQPSEPRDSAVYFCASGLAGGSSEQFFGPGTRLTVL.

This CDR3 reads CAILEEGINYGYTF. For the CDR3, the DNA is TGTGCCATCCTTGAGGAGGGTATTAACTATGGCTACACCTTC. The chain is built from TRBV28 and TRBJ1-2; D remains ambiguous. This CDR3 is 14 amino acids long. Germline assignment: CDR1 MDHEN and CDR2 SYDVKM. Trimming shortened V by 10 bases and J by 1 base, and 16 bases separated the two germline ends.

This chain uses TRBV5-4 with TRBJ1-5; D is unclear. The germline gives CDR1 SGHNT, CDR2 YYREEE (reference sequence). Deletions cut 0 bases from V and 0 bases from J, with 7 bases between. The CDR3 extends over 15 amino acids. CDR3 DNA sequence: TGTGCCAGCAGCTTGGACGGGAATAGCAATCAGCCCCAGCATTTT. Protein product: CASSLDGNSNQPQHF.

Notes on this clone: The identical CDR3 is also encoded by other nucleotide sequences in the sample. V gene TRBV28 combines with J gene TRBJ2-5; TRBD2 might be the D (5 bases). CDR3 length equals 14 residues. Looked up from germline, CDR1 is MDHEN and CDR2 is SYDVKM. Trimming took off 2 bases at V and 3 bases at J, with 10 bases between the two ends. CDR3 coding DNA: TGTGCCAGCAGTTTACCGGGGTTCGAAGAGACCCAGTACTTC. This encodes CASSLPGFEETQYF.

The DNA of the CDR3 is TGTGCCAGCAGCTATAGCGGGGGGGCAAGCGAGCAGTACGTC. It specifies CASSYSGGASEQYV. The V and J genes are TRBV7-9 and TRBJ2-7; 11 bases are a match to TRBD2. Germline V lookup: CDR1 SEHNR, CDR2 FQNEAQ (reference sequence). The CDR3 length is 14 residues. The V and J ends lost 4 bases and 6 bases, in that order; junction bases with no gene match: 5.

This chain joins TRBV7-9 and TRBJ2-7; 8 bases are shared with TRBD1. With 3 bases clipped from V and 5 bases from J, the junction kept 3 bases outside the gene matches. The CDR3 runs to 13 residues. The germline V gene has CDR1 SEHNR and CDR2 FQNEAQ (reference sequence). CDR3 loop: CASSFNRGDEQYV. The CDR3 DNA reads as TGTGCCAGCAGCTTTAACAGGGGGGACGAGCAGTACGTC.

The rearrangement links TRBV4-2 to TRBJ1-5, with 7 positions matching TRBD1. CDR1 LGHNA and CDR2 YNFKEQ come from the germline V gene. The V gene end was trimmed by 4 bases and the J gene end by 5 bases; junction bases not matched to a gene: 5. CDR3 length: 14 residues. The CDR3 protein is CASSRPGGDQPQHF. The CDR3 nucleotides read TGTGCCAGCAGCCGCCCAGGGGGTGATCAGCCCCAGCATTTT.